Listed here are 9 T cell receptor beta chains from one sample, sequenced in a study of T-cell reconstitution after alpha-beta-depleted transplantation in children. Preparation of the TCRbeta library was carried out with unique molecular identifiers. TCRdb reprocessed the PCR reads with MiXCR, giving one entry per CDR3 protein. The data contain hundreds of thousands of distinct CDR3 sequences, around a third of them seen just once; the ten biggest clones take up 2% to 2.5%. The sequencing here drew on PBMCs from the stem cell graft donor, taken from the stem cell graft. These receptors were collected from a human donor who donated a stem cell graft to a child with aplastic anemia.

This chain joins TRBV18 and TRBJ2-7; the D gene is possibly TRBD2 (6 bases). The CDR3 has 16 residues. V was pared by 5 bases and J by 1 base, with 18 bases between. The germline CDR1 and CDR2 sequences are KGHSH and LQKENI. As DNA, the CDR3 is TGTGCCAGCTCATCGGGACTGGGAGGACTGTCCTACGAGCAGTACTTC. This translates into CASSSGLGGLSYEQYF.

This clonotype was observed a handful of times. The gene calls are TRBV9 and TRBJ1-3; maybe TRBD1 (5 bases). Trimming removed 4 bases from V and 3 bases from J, with 11 bases in between. CDR1 and CDR2 (germline): SGDLS, YYNGEE. This CDR3 contains 14 residues. The CDR3 protein is CASSRRDGGNTIYF. DNA of the CDR3: TGTGCCAGCAGCCGGAGGGACGGTGGAAACACCATATATTTT.

This clonotype came up a few times. J is TRBJ1-5 and V is TRBV18; D is possibly TRBD1 (6 bases). This CDR3 has 16 residues. The V end lost 0 bases, the J end lost 3 bases, and 12 bases lay between the germline ends. Germline V lookup: CDR1 KGHSH, CDR2 LQKENI. The CDR3 region is CASSPPQGSINQPQHF. CDR3 DNA: TGTGCCAGCTCACCACCACAGGGATCGATCAATCAGCCCCAGCATTTT.

The chain uses TRBV6-2 or TRBV6-3 and TRBJ1-5, with a possible D match to TRBD1 (6 bases). This CDR3 comprises 13 residues. The germline V and J ends were trimmed by 8 bases and 7 bases, with 15 bases remaining between them. Germline CDR1 reads MNHEY; CDR2 reads SVGEGT. The CDR3 DNA reads TGTGCCAGCGCCCGGACAGAATGGCAGCCCCAGCATTTT. Translation: CASARTEWQPQHF.

The gene calls are TRBV29-1 and TRBJ2-7; weak D call: TRBD1 (6 bases). The CDR3 spans 11 residues. The V and J ends lost 6 bases and 3 bases respectively, with 9 bases between them. CDR1 SQVTM and CDR2 ANQGSEA come from the germline V gene. DNA of the CDR3: TGCAGCGTCGCGGACAGCTACGAGCAGTACGTC. It is translated as CSVADSYEQYV.

This clonotype appeared a few times. The chain combines TRBV20-1 with TRBJ2-4, with D uncertain. The V gene lost 6 bases and the J gene lost 1 base, with 13 bases spanning the gap. CDR3 length equals 14 residues. Germline V gives CDR1 DFQATT, CDR2 SNEGSKA (reference sequence). The chain's CDR3 is CSATPDAAKNIQYF. In DNA, the CDR3 is TGCAGTGCCACTCCCGATGCGGCCAAAAACATTCAGTACTTC.

This chain connects TRBV30 to TRBJ1-2; D remains ambiguous. V shed 2 bases and J shed 4 bases, with 8 bases lying between them. The CDR3 is 12 residues long. Germline V gene data show CDR1 as GTSNPN and CDR2 as SVGIG (reference sequence). This chain's CDR3 is CAWSSQFYGYTF. CDR3 sequence (DNA): TGTGCCTGGAGTTCTCAGTTCTATGGCTACACCTTC. The complete variable domain, with remaining parts taken from reference TRBV30 and TRBJ1-2, reads SQTIHQWPATLVQPVGSPLSLECTVEGTSNPNLYWYRQAAGRGLQLLFYSVGIGQISSEVPQNLSASRPQDRQFILSSKKLLLSDSGFYLCAWSSQFYGYTFGSGTRLTVV.

The chain recombines TRBV5-4 with TRBJ2-3; maybe TRBD2 (6 bases). V gave up 5 bases and J gave up 2 bases, with 12 bases separating them. This CDR3 spans 14 amino acids. The V gene's germline CDR1 is SGHNT and CDR2 YYREEE (reference sequence). The CDR3 loop is CASRSSDNTDTQYF. The CDR3 bases are TGTGCCAGCAGGTCTAGCGATAACACAGATACGCAGTATTTT. Using reference TRBV5-4 and TRBJ2-3 for the parts outside the CDR3, the full variable domain is ETGVTQSPTHLIKTRGQQVTLRCSSQSGHNTVSWYQQALGQGPQFIFQYYREEENGRGNFPPRFSGLQFPNYSSELNVNALELDDSALYLCASRSSDNTDTQYFGPGTRLTVL.

The chain employs TRBV27 and TRBJ2-5; no reliable D call. V lost 4 bases to trimming and J lost 5 bases, with 14 bases between them. This CDR3 has 14 residues. The germline CDR1 and CDR2 sequences are MNHEY and SMNVEV (reference sequence). The CDR3 DNA reads TGTGCCAGCAGTTCCCTCGATAGACGGGAGACCCAGTACTTC. Protein: CASSSLDRRETQYF.